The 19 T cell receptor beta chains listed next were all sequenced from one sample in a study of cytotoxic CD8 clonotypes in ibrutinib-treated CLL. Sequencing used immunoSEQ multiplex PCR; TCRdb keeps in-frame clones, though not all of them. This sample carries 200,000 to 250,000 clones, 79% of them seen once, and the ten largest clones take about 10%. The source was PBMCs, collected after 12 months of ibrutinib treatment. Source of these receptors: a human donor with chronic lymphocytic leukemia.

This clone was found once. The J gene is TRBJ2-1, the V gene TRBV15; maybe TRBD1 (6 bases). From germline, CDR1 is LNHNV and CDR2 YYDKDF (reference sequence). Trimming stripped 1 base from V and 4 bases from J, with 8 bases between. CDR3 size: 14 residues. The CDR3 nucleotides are TGTGCCACCAGCAGAGCAGGGGCTTACAATGAGCAGTTCTTC. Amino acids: CATSRAGAYNEQFF.

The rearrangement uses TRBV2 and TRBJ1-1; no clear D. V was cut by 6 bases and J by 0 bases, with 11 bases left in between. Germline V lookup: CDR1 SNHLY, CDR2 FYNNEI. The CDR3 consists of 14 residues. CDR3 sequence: CASRVGDMNTEAFF. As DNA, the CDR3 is TGTGCCAGCAGGGTTGGGGATATGAACACTGAAGCTTTCTTT.

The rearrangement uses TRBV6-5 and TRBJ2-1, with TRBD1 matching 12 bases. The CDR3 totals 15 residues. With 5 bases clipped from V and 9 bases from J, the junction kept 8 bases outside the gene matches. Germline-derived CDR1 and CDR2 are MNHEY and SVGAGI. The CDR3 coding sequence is TGTGCCAGCAGTCGCGGGACAGGGGGCTATGGTGAGCAGTTCTTC. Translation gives CASSRGTGGYGEQFF.

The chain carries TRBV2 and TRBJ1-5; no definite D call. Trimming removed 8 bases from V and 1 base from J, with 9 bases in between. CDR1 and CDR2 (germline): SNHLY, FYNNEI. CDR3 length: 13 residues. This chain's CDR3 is CASQDRSNQPQHF. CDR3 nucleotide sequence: TGTGCCAGCCAGGATAGGAGCAATCAGCCCCAGCATTTT.

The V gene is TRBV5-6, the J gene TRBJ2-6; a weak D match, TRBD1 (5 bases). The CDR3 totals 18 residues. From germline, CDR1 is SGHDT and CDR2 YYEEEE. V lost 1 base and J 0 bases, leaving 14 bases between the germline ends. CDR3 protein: CASSLLLGALSGANVLTF. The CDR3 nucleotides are TGTGCCAGCAGCTTGTTATTAGGGGCTCTCTCTGGGGCCAACGTCCTGACTTTC.

CDR3: CASSLGQGGSPLHF. CDR3 DNA: TGCGCCAGCAGCTTGGGACAGGGCGGTTCACCCCTCCACTTT. This chain joins TRBV5-1 and TRBJ1-6, with 7 bases that match TRBD1. Germline V gene data show CDR1 as SGHRS and CDR2 as YFSETQ. The CDR3 covers 14 residues. V shed 0 bases and J 9 bases; nucleotides not matched to a gene: 3.

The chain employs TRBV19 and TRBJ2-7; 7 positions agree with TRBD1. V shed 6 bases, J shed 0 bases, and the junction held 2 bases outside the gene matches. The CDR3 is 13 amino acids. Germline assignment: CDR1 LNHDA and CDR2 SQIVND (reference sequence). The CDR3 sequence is CASSRDSSYEQYF. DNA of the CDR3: TGTGCCAGTAGCAGGGACAGCTCCTACGAGCAGTACTTC.

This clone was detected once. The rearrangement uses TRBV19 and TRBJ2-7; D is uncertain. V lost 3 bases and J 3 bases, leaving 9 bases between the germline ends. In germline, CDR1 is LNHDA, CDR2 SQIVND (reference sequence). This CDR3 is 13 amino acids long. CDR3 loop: CASSISGNYEQYF. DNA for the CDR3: TGTGCCAGTAGTATCTCGGGCAACTACGAGCAGTACTTC.

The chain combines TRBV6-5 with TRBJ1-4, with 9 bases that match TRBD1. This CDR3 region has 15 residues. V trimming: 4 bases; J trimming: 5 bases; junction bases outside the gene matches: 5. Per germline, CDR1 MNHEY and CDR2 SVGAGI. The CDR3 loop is CASSWGQGRNEKLFF. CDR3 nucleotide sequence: TGTGCCAGCAGTTGGGGACAGGGACGGAATGAAAAACTGTTTTTT.

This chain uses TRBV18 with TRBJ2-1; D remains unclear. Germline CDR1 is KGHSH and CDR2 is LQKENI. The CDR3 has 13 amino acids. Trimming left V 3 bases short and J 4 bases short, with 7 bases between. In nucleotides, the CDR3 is TGTGCCAGCTCACCCCCACTTTACAATGAGCAGTTCTTC. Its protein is CASSPPLYNEQFF.

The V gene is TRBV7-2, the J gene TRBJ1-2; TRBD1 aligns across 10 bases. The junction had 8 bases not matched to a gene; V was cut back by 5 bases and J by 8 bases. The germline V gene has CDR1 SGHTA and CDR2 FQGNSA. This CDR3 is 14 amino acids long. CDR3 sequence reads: CASSTDRGRRGYTF. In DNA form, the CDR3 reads TGTGCCAGCAGCACCGACAGGGGGCGTCGGGGCTACACCTTC.

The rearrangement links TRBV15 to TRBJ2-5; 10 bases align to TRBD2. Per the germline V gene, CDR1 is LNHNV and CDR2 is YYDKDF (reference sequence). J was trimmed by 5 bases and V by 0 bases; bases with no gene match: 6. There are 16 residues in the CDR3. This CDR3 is CATSREKTSGRETQYF. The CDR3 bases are TGTGCCACCAGCAGAGAGAAGACTAGCGGGCGGGAGACCCAGTACTTC.

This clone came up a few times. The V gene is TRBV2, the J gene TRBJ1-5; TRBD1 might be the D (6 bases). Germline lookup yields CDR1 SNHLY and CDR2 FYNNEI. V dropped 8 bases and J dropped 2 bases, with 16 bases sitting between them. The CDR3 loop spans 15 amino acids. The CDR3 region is CASGAGGGRNQPQHF. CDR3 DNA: TGTGCCAGCGGGGCTGGTGGGGGGCGCAATCAGCCCCAGCATTTT.

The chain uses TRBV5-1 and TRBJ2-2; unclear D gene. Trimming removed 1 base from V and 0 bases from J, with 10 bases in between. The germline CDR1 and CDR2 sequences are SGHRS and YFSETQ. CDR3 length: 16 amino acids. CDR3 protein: CASSLNSPPNTGELFF. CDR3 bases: TGCGCCAGCAGCTTGAACAGCCCCCCGAACACCGGGGAGCTGTTTTTT.

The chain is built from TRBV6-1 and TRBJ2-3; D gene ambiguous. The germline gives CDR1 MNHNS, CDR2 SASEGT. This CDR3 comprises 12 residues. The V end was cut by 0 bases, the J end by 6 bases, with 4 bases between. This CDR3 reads CASSEATDTQYF. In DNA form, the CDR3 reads TGTGCCAGCAGTGAAGCTACGGATACGCAGTATTTT.

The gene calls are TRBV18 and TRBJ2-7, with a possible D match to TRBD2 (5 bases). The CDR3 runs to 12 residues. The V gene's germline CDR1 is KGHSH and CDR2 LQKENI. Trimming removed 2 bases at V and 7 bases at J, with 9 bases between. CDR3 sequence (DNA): TGTGCCAGCTCACCAGGGAGTGATGAGCAGTACTTC. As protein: CASSPGSDEQYF. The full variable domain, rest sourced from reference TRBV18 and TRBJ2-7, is NAGVMQNPRHLVRRRGQEARLRCSPMKGHSHVYWYRQLPEEGLKFMVYLQKENIIDESGMPKERFSAEFPKEGPSILRIQQVVRGDSAAYFCASSPGSDEQYFGPGTRLTVT.

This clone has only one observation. The CDR3 bases are TGCAGCGTTGACCGAGTTAACACTGAAGCTTTCTTT. This encodes CSVDRVNTEAFF. The chain couples TRBV29-1 to TRBJ1-1; D ambiguous. The length of the CDR3 is 12 residues. Trimming took 3 bases from V and 2 from J, leaving 7 bases between them. The germline CDR1 and CDR2 sequences are SQVTM and ANQGSEA.

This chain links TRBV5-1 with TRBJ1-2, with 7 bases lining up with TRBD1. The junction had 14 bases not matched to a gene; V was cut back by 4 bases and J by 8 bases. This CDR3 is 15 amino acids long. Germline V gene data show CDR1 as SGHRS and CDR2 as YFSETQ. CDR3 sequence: CASSLSGTAYSGYTF. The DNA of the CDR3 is TGCGCCAGCAGCCTATCCGGGACAGCCTACTCCGGCTACACCTTC.

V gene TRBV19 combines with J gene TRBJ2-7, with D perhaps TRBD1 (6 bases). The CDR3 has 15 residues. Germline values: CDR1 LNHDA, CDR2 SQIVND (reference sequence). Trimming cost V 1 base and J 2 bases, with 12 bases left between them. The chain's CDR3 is CASSIGTGPTYEQYF. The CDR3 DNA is TGTGCCAGTAGTATAGGAACAGGGCCAACCTACGAGCAGTACTTC.